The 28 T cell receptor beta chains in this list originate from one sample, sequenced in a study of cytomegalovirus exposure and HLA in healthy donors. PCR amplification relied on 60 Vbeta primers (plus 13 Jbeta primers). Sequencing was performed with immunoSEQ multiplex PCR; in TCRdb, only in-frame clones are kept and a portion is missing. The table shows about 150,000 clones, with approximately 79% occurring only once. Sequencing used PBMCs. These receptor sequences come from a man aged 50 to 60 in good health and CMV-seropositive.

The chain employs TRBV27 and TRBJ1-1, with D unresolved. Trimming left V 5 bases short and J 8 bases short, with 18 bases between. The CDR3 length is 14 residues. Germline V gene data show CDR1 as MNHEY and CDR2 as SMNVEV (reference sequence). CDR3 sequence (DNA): TGTGCCAGCAGTCCCCACGGGATGGACTGGGAAGCTTTCTTT. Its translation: CASSPHGMDWEAFF.

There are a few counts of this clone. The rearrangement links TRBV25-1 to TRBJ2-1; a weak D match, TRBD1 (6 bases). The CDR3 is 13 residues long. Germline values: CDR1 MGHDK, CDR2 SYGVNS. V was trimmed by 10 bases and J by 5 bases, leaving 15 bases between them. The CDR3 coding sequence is TGTGCCACCGGAGATAAGGGGGACAATGAGCAGTTCTTC. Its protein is CATGDKGDNEQFF. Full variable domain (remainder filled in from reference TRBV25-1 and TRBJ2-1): EADIYQTPRYLVIGTGKKITLECSQTMGHDKMYWYQQDPGMELHLIHYSYGVNSTEKGDLSSESTVSRIRTEHFPLTLESARPSHTSQYLCATGDKGDNEQFFGPGTRLTVL.

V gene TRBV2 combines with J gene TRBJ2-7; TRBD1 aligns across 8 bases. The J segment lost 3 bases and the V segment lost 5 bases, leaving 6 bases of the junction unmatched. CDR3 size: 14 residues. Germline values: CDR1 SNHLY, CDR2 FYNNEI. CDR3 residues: CASSSRGQVYEQYF. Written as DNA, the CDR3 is TGTGCCAGCAGTAGCAGGGGGCAAGTCTACGAGCAGTACTTC.

The CDR3 protein is CASSLSRTSGNEQFF. DNA for the CDR3: TGTGCCAGCAGCTTATCACGGACTAGCGGCAATGAGCAGTTCTTC. This chain uses TRBV11-2 with TRBJ2-1; 10 bases fit TRBD2. In germline, CDR1 is SGHAT, CDR2 FQNNGV. The CDR3 is 15 residues long. V lost 2 bases to trimming and J lost 6 bases; unmatched junction nucleotides: 4.

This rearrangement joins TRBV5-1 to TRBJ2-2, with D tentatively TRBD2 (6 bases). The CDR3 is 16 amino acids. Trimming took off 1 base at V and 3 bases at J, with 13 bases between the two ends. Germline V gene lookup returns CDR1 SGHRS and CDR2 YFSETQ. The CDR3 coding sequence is TGCGCCAGCAGCTTGTTAAGTTGGGGGGACACCGGGGAGCTGTTTTTT. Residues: CASSLLSWGDTGELFF.

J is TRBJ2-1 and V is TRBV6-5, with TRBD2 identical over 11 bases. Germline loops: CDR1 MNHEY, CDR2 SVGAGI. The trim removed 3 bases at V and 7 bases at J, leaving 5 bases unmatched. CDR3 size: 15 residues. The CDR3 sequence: CASSYRASGRNEQFF. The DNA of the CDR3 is TGTGCCAGCAGTTATCGGGCTAGCGGGAGGAATGAGCAGTTCTTC.

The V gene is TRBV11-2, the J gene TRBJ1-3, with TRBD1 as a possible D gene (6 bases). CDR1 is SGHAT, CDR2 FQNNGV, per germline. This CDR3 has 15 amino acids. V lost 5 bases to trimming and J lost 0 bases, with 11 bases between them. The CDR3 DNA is TGTGCCAGCAGCCCCGGGACACTCTCTGGAAACACCATATATTTT. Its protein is CASSPGTLSGNTIYF.

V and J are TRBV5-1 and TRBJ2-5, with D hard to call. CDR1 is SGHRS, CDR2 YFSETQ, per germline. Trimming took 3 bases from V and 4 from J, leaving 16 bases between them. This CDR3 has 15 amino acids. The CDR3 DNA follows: TGCGCCAGCAGCTCCTCCCTACAGAAGCCAGAGACCCAGTACTTC. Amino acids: CASSSSLQKPETQYF.

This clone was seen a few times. The chain's CDR3 is CASSWAVGDSQAFF. In nucleotides, the CDR3 is TGTGCCAGCAGCTGGGCGGTCGGTGACAGCCAAGCTTTCTTT. This rearrangement joins TRBV5-8 to TRBJ1-1, with D maybe TRBD1 (5 bases). Germline-derived CDR1 and CDR2 are SGHTS and YDEGEE. Trimming left V 3 bases short and J 9 bases short, with 18 bases between. The CDR3 covers 14 residues.

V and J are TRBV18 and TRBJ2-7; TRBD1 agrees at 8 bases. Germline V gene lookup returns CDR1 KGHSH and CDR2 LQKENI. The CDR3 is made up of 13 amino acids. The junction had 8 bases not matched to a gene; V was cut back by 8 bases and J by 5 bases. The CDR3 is CASGTRGLDEQYF. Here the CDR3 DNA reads TGTGCCAGCGGAACCAGGGGGCTGGACGAGCAGTACTTC.

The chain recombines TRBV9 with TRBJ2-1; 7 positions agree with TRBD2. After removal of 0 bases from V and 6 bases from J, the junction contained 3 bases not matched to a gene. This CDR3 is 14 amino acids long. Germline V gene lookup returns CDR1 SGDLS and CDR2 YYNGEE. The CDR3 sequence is CASSVGGRGNEQFF. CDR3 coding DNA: TGTGCCAGCAGCGTAGGGGGGAGGGGCAATGAGCAGTTCTTC.

The chain's CDR3 is CAISTVGTVQETQYF. For the CDR3, the DNA is TGTGCCATCAGCACAGTGGGGACAGTCCAAGAGACCCAGTACTTC. The rearrangement uses TRBV10-3 and TRBJ2-5, with 7 bases identical to TRBD1. V trimming: 6 bases; J trimming: 1 base; junction bases outside the gene matches: 8. The V gene's germline CDR1 is ENHRY and CDR2 SYGVKD. The CDR3 has 15 residues.

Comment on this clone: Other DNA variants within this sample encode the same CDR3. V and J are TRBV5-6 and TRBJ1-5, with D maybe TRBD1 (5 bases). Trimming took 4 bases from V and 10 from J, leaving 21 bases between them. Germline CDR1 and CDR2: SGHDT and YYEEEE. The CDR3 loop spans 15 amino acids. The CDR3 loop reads CASSLGYRTTQPQHF. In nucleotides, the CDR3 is TGTGCCAGCAGCCTTGGGTACAGGACTACTCAACCCCAGCATTTT. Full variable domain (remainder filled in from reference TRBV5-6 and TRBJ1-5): DAGVTQSPTHLIKTRGQQVTLRCSPKSGHDTVSWYQQALGQGPQFIFQYYEEEERQRGNFPDRFSGHQFPNYSSELNVNALLLGDSALYLCASSLGYRTTQPQHFGDGTRLSIL.

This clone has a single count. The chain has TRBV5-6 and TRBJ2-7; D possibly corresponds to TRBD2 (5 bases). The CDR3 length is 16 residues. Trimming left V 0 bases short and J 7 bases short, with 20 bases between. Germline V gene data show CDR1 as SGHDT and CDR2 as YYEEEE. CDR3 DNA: TGTGCCAGCAGCTTGGTCGAGGGATCTACCTATGAGGAGCAGTACTTC. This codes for CASSLVEGSTYEEQYF.

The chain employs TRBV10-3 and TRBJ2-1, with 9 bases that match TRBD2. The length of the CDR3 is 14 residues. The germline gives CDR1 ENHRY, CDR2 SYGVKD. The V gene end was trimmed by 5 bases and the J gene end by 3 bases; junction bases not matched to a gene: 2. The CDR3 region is CAISSAGGYNEQFF. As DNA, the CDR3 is TGTGCCATCAGTTCAGCGGGGGGCTACAATGAGCAGTTCTTC.

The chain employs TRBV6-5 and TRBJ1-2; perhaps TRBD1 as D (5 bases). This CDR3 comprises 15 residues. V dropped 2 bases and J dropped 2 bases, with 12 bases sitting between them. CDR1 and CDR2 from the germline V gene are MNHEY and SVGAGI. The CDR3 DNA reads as TGTGCCAGCAGTTACGGCAGGGAAGTGAACTATGGCTACACCTTC. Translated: CASSYGREVNYGYTF.

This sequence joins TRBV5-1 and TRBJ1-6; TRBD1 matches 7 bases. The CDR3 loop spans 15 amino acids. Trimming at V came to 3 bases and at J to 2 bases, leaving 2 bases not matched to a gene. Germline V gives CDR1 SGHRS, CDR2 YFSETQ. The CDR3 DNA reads TGCGCCAGCAGCTCGGGACAGACCTATAATTCACCCCTCCACTTT. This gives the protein CASSSGQTYNSPLHF.

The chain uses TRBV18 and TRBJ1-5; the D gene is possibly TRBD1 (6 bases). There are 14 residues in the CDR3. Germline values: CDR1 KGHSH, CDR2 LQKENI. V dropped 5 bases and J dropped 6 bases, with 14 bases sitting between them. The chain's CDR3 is CASSTSRGSQPQHF. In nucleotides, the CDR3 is TGTGCCAGCTCAACCAGCAGGGGCAGTCAGCCCCAGCATTTT.

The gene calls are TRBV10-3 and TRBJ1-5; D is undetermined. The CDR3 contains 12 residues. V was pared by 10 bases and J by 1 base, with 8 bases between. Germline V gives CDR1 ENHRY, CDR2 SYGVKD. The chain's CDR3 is CATRGSNQPQHF. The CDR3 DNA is TGTGCCACTCGAGGGAGCAATCAGCCCCAGCATTTT.

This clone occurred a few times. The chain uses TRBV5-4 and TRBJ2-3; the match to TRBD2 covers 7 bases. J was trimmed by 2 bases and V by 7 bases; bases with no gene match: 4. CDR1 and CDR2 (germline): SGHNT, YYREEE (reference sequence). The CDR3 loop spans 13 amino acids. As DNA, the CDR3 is TGTGCCAGCGGCGGGGGATACACAGATACGCAGTATTTT. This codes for CASGGGYTDTQYF.

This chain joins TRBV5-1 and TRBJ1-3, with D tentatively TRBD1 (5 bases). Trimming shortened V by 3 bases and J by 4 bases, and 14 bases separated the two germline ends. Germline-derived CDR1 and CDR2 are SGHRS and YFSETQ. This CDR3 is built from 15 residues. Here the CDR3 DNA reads TGCGCCAGCAGCTCGACCGGGACTTACGGAAACACCATATATTTT. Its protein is CASSSTGTYGNTIYF.

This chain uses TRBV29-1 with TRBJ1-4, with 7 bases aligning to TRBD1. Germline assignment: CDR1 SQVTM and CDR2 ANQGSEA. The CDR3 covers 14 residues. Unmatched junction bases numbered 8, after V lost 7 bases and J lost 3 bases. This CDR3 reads CSADPGTANEKLFF. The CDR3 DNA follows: TGCAGCGCTGATCCCGGGACAGCTAATGAAAAACTGTTTTTT.

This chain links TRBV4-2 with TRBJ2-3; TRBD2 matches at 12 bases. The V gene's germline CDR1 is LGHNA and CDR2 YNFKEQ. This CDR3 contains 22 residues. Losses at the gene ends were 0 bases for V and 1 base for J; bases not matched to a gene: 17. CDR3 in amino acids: CASSQDFFKASGGAKGTDTQYF. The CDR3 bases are TGTGCCAGCAGCCAAGACTTCTTCAAGGCTAGCGGGGGGGCAAAGGGCACAGATACGCAGTATTTT.

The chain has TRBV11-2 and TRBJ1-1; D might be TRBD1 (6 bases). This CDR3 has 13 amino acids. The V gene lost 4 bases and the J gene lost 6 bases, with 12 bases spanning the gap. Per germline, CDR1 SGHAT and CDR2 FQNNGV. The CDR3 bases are TGTGCCAGCAGCTCCACAGGGATCCCTGAAGCTTTCTTT. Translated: CASSSTGIPEAFF.

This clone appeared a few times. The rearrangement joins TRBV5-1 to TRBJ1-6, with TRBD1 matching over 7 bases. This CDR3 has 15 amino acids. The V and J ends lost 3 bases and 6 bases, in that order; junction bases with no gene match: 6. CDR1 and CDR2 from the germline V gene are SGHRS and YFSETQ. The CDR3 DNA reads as TGCGCCAGCAGCTCGACGACAGGGAGTAATTCACCCCTCCACTTT. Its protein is CASSSTTGSNSPLHF. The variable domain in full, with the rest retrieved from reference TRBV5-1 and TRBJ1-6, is KAGVTQTPRYLIKTRGQQVTLSCSPISGHRSVSWYQQTPGQGLQFLFEYFSETQRNKGNFPGRFSGRQFSNSRSEMNVSTLELGDSALYLCASSSTTGSNSPLHFGNGTRLTVT.

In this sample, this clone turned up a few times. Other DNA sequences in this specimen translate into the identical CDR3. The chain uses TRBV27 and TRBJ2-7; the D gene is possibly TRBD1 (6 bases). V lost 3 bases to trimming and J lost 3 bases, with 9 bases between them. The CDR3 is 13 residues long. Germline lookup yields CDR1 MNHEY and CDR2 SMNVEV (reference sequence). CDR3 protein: CASSLGQDYEQYF. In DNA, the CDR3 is TGTGCCAGCAGTTTGGGACAAGACTACGAGCAGTACTTC.

The CDR3 sequence: CASSLGPLGTDTQYF. In nucleotides, the CDR3 is TGTGCCAGCAGTTTAGGGCCCCTGGGCACAGATACGCAGTATTTT. The genes are TRBV28 and TRBJ2-3; no definite D call. Germline CDR1 and CDR2: MDHEN and SYDVKM. This CDR3 is built from 15 residues. Trimming shortened V by 2 bases and J by 1 base, and 10 bases separated the two germline ends.

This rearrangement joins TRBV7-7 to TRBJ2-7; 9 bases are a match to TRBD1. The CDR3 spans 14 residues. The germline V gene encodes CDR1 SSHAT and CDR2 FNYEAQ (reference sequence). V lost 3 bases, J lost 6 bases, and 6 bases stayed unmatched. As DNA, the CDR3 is TGTGCCAGCAGCTTTTTACAGGGGGCGGGCGAGCAGTACTTC. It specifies CASSFLQGAGEQYF.